Included here is one T cell receptor (beta chain) sequence, with context. The record originates from a study of blood T cell repertoires in COVID-19. Only in-frame clones appear in the TCRdb table, and some are missing; sequencing was by immunoSEQ multiplex PCR. The table has 200,000 to 250,000 clones, 75% to 90% seen once. Sequencing was done on a sample of peripheral blood. The sequence was collected from a woman older than 75 with COVID-19, enrolled during active disease.

The CDR3 reads CASSPGQGTNNSPLHF. The CDR3 DNA reads as TGTGCCAGCAGTCCCGGACAGGGTACGAATAATTCACCCCTCCACTTT. The chain uses TRBV28 and TRBJ1-6; TRBD1 aligns across 8 bases. Germline assignment: CDR1 MDHEN and CDR2 SYDVKM. The V gene end was trimmed by 5 bases and the J gene end by 5 bases; junction bases not matched to a gene: 8. This CDR3 region has 16 residues.